Following are 26 T cell receptor beta chains from one sample sequenced in a study of cytomegalovirus exposure and HLA in healthy donors. The PCR was carried out with 60 Vbeta primers and 13 Jbeta primers. Data came from immunoSEQ multiplex PCR; TCRdb stores just in-frame clones and leaves some out. The data contain 200,000 to 250,000 clones, 60% to 80% of them singletons. Sequenced material: PBMCs. The receptors shown here come from a woman in her twenties or thirties in good health and CMV-seronegative.

The V and J genes are TRBV15 and TRBJ2-3; TRBD2 aligns across 12 bases. The CDR3 sequence is 17 residues long. V shed 3 bases, J shed 4 bases, and the junction held 8 bases outside the gene matches. Germline CDR1 reads LNHNV; CDR2 reads YYDKDF (reference sequence). DNA for the CDR3: TGTGCCACCAGCAGGGACAGGACTAGCGGGATTTCAGATACGCAGTATTTT. Encoded protein: CATSRDRTSGISDTQYF.

This clone has only a few counts. The chain employs TRBV29-1 and TRBJ2-7, with D possibly matching TRBD2 (5 bases). The CDR3 contains 12 residues. V was shortened by 6 bases and J by 6 bases, with 15 bases between the two germline ends. Germline V gene sequence: CDR1 SQVTM, CDR2 ANQGSEA. The CDR3 loop is CSVGGRIGEQYF. CDR3 nucleotides: TGCAGCGTAGGAGGCAGGATAGGCGAGCAGTACTTC.

This rearrangement joins TRBV27 to TRBJ2-1; D is ambiguous. V gave up 8 bases and J gave up 5 bases, with 13 bases separating them. The CDR3 totals 13 residues. Germline loops: CDR1 MNHEY, CDR2 SMNVEV (reference sequence). The chain's CDR3 is CASGSTAHNEQFF. The DNA of the CDR3 is TGTGCCAGCGGCTCGACTGCTCACAATGAGCAGTTCTTC.

This clone was detected a few times. Germline is not matched at one junction end, which may reflect a read error. The chain is built from TRBV6-1 and TRBJ1-6, with 9 nucleotides matching TRBD1. The germline CDR1 and CDR2 sequences are MNHNS and SASEGT. The CDR3 sequence is 12 residues long. This CDR3 reads CASSERGQGTFF. The CDR3 nucleotides read TGTGCCAGCAGTGAGAGGGGACAGGGCACCTTCTTT.

This clone is a singleton in its sample. The rearrangement joins TRBV6-1 to TRBJ1-1; D might be TRBD1 (5 bases). Germline V gene lookup returns CDR1 MNHNS and CDR2 SASEGT. The CDR3 runs to 15 residues. V lost 7 bases to trimming and J lost 0 bases, with 15 bases between them. CDR3 loop: CASTLRAAVNTEAFF. The DNA of the CDR3 is TGTGCCAGCACCCTCAGGGCGGCGGTGAACACTGAAGCTTTCTTT.

The V gene is TRBV11-3, the J gene TRBJ1-1; 9 positions agree with TRBD1. This CDR3 spans 15 amino acids. CDR1 SGHNT and CDR2 YENEEA come from the germline V gene. V dropped 1 base and J dropped 4; count of bases not matched to a gene: 4. The chain's CDR3 is CASSLVGQGGTEAFF. The CDR3 bases are TGTGCCAGCAGCTTAGTGGGACAGGGTGGCACTGAAGCTTTCTTT.

This chain connects TRBV5-5 to TRBJ2-5, with 14 bases lining up with TRBD2. CDR1 is SGHKS and CDR2 is YYEKEE in the germline V gene (reference sequence). The CDR3 extends over 16 amino acids. The junction had 7 bases not matched to a gene; V was cut back by 4 bases and J by 5 bases. As DNA, the CDR3 is TGTGCCAGCAGCCATGGACTAGCGGGGGGCGGGGAGACCCAGTACTTC. This codes for CASSHGLAGGGETQYF.

This clone has only a few counts. This chain connects TRBV30 to TRBJ1-6; maybe TRBD1 (5 bases). CDR1 and CDR2 from the germline V gene are GTSNPN and SVGIG (reference sequence). Trimming removed 3 bases at V and 7 bases at J, with 13 bases between. The CDR3 is 14 amino acids. The CDR3: CAWSTGAPNSPLHF. CDR3 nucleotide sequence: TGTGCCTGGAGCACTGGGGCCCCCAATTCACCCCTCCACTTT.

The chain joins TRBV9 to TRBJ2-1; a weak D match, TRBD2 (6 bases). Trimming cost V 0 bases and J 0 bases, with 10 bases left between them. CDR3 length: 16 residues. The germline gives CDR1 SGDLS, CDR2 YYNGEE. The CDR3 region is CASSVDGGTSYNEQFF. The CDR3, as DNA: TGTGCCAGCAGCGTAGATGGGGGGACCTCCTACAATGAGCAGTTCTTC.

The chain uses TRBV6-5 and TRBJ2-5; tentatively, D is TRBD2 (6 bases). CDR3 length: 15 residues. The germline V gene has CDR1 MNHEY and CDR2 SVGAGI. V was pared by 5 bases and J by 5 bases, with 18 bases between. The CDR3 DNA follows: TGTGCCAGCAGTGGACAACTAGCTATAGGGGAGACCCAGTACTTC. Amino acids: CASSGQLAIGETQYF.

The CDR3 loop reads CASSRTGRSGANVLTF. Written as DNA, the CDR3 is TGTGCCAGCTCCAGGACAGGGAGGTCTGGGGCCAACGTCCTGACTTTC. The V and J genes are TRBV11-2 and TRBJ2-6, with 8 bases matching TRBD1. CDR3 length: 16 amino acids. Per germline, CDR1 SGHAT and CDR2 FQNNGV. The ends lost 8 bases at V and 1 base at J; junction bases unmatched: 7.

This chain connects TRBV7-6 to TRBJ2-7; TRBD2 aligns across 8 bases. The CDR3 extends over 19 amino acids. Germline assignment: CDR1 SGHVS and CDR2 FNYEAQ. The V segment lost 0 bases and the J segment 4 bases; nucleotides outside the gene matches: 17. The CDR3 bases are TGTGCCAGCAGCTTAGCATCGGCGGGGGGCCTGGTCGAATCTTACGAGCAGTACTTC. Its translation: CASSLASAGGLVESYEQYF.

The chain recombines TRBV18 with TRBJ2-1; D is perhaps TRBD2 (6 bases). Per germline, CDR1 KGHSH and CDR2 LQKENI. Trimming cost V 3 bases and J 5 bases, with 11 bases left between them. The CDR3 spans 14 residues. The CDR3 loop reads CASSPSGANNEQFF. CDR3 bases: TGTGCCAGCTCACCTTCGGGAGCGAACAATGAGCAGTTCTTC.

The chain employs TRBV29-1 and TRBJ1-1, with D maybe TRBD1 (6 bases). V lost 5 bases and J lost 9, with 19 bases in between. This CDR3 is 13 amino acids long. CDR1 SQVTM and CDR2 ANQGSEA come from the germline V gene. The CDR3 DNA follows: TGCAGCGTTTCGCCTACAGGGAGCCTTCAAGCTTTCTTT. Amino acid sequence: CSVSPTGSLQAFF.

The rearrangement uses TRBV27 and TRBJ1-6, with unresolved D. The CDR3 loop spans 14 amino acids. In germline, CDR1 is MNHEY, CDR2 SMNVEV (reference sequence). Trimming took off 3 bases at V and 1 base at J, with 4 bases between the two ends. The CDR3 spells CASSFFSYNSPLHF. In DNA, the CDR3 is TGTGCCAGCAGTTTCTTTTCCTATAATTCACCCCTCCACTTT.

The count of this clone is one. The chain links TRBV5-1 to TRBJ1-2; 7 bases line up with TRBD1. The V gene end was trimmed by 7 bases and the J gene end by 6 bases; junction bases not matched to a gene: 9. The CDR3 has 13 amino acids. Germline V CDR1 and CDR2: SGHRS, YFSETQ. The CDR3 loop reads CASRASGGHGYTF. In nucleotides, the CDR3 is TGCGCCAGCCGCGCGTCAGGGGGACATGGCTACACCTTC.

The rearrangement links TRBV5-1 to TRBJ2-2, with TRBD2 matching over 7 bases. J was trimmed by 3 bases and V by 0 bases; bases with no gene match: 5. The CDR3 has 16 amino acids. In germline, CDR1 is SGHRS, CDR2 YFSETQ. This chain's CDR3 is CASSLDGRSYTGELFF. Written as DNA, the CDR3 is TGCGCCAGCAGCTTGGACGGGAGGTCTTACACCGGGGAGCTGTTTTTT.

This clone was counted a single time. The genes are TRBV2 and TRBJ1-1; D possibly corresponds to TRBD1 (5 bases). Germline assignment: CDR1 SNHLY and CDR2 FYNNEI. Trimming removed 11 bases from V and 0 bases from J, with 13 bases in between. The CDR3 loop spans 13 amino acids. CDR3 nucleotides: TGTGCCGGAAGGGCAGGGATGAACACTGAAGCTTTCTTT. It yields the protein CAGRAGMNTEAFF. Based on the CDR3 plus reference TRBV2 and TRBJ1-1, the full variable domain is EPEVTQTPSHQVTQMGQEVILRCVPISNHLYFYWYRQILGQKVEFLVSFYNNEISEKSEIFDDQFSVERPDGSNFTLKIRSTKLEDSAMYFCAGRAGMNTEAFFGQGTRLTVV.

Notes on this clone: The DNA is left out, because the CDR3 cannot be placed on it with certainty; the CDR3 is given as TCRdb lists it. This chain links TRBV4-2 with TRBJ2-3; the table's D call TRBD2 went unverified against the DNA. CDR1 and CDR2 from the germline V gene are LGHNA and YNFKEQ. 16 amino acids form the CDR3, both terminal residues included. The CDR3 loop reads CASSQDRTFGADTQYF.

This clone has only one observation. The J gene is TRBJ2-7, the V gene TRBV30; D ambiguous. The CDR3 is 14 amino acids. CDR1 and CDR2 (germline): GTSNPN, SVGIG (reference sequence). V was clipped by 6 bases and J by 4 bases, with 19 bases between them. In DNA, the CDR3 is TGTGCCTGCCAAGACCCCCGGGTTTCGTACGAGCAGTACTTC. This encodes CACQDPRVSYEQYF.

This clone was seen more than once but under ten times. The chain is built from TRBV9 and TRBJ2-7, with a possible D match to TRBD1 (6 bases). V gave up 0 bases and J gave up 0 bases, with 19 bases separating them. This CDR3 spans 18 amino acids. Germline V gene lookup returns CDR1 SGDLS and CDR2 YYNGEE. The CDR3 loop reads CASSVAATGILSSYEQYF. In DNA form, the CDR3 reads TGTGCCAGCAGCGTAGCTGCGACAGGCATTCTAAGCTCCTACGAGCAGTACTTC.

J is TRBJ1-1 and V is TRBV6-6; TRBD1 is a possible D gene (5 bases). The CDR3 totals 13 residues. Germline V gene lookup returns CDR1 MNHNY and CDR2 SVGAGI (reference sequence). V gave up 0 bases and J gave up 4 bases, with 6 bases separating them. The CDR3: CASSYSRATEAFF. CDR3 DNA: TGTGCCAGCAGTTACTCCAGGGCCACTGAAGCTTTCTTT.

This clone was detected once. The V and J genes are TRBV19 and TRBJ1-1; 9 bases are shared with TRBD1. This CDR3 has 18 residues. Germline values: CDR1 LNHDA, CDR2 SQIVND (reference sequence). V shed 3 bases and J 4 bases; nucleotides not matched to a gene: 15. This CDR3 is CASSILPGTGNAATEAFF. CDR3 nucleotide sequence: TGTGCCAGTAGTATTCTCCCCGGGACAGGGAACGCCGCCACTGAAGCTTTCTTT.

This chain joins TRBV10-3 and TRBJ2-1; 11 nucleotides align to TRBD2. Germline V CDR1 and CDR2: ENHRY, SYGVKD. V lost 3 bases and J lost 0; bases outside the gene matches: 10. The CDR3 is made up of 19 amino acids. The CDR3: CAISDFIAGGEGSYNEQFF. CDR3 in DNA: TGTGCCATCAGTGATTTTATAGCGGGAGGGGAAGGCTCCTACAATGAGCAGTTCTTC.

J is TRBJ2-1 and V is TRBV5-1; TRBD2 matches 8 bases. The V gene end was trimmed by 2 bases and the J gene end by 7 bases; junction bases not matched to a gene: 11. This CDR3 contains 16 residues. Germline values: CDR1 SGHRS, CDR2 YFSETQ. In nucleotides, the CDR3 is TGCGCCAGCAGCTTTCGAGGGGAGACTAGCGAAAATGAGCAGTTCTTC. Translation: CASSFRGETSENEQFF.

This clone was observed a single time. The chain has TRBV6-5 and TRBJ2-5, with TRBD1 matching over 7 bases. CDR1 is MNHEY, CDR2 SVGAGI, per germline. The CDR3 has 14 amino acids. The junction had 7 bases not matched to a gene; V was cut back by 5 bases and J by 4 bases. This chain's CDR3 is CASSETGTLETQYF. CDR3 DNA sequence: TGTGCCAGCAGTGAGACAGGGACGCTAGAGACCCAGTACTTC.